These 20 T cell receptor beta chains were all obtained from the same sample, sequenced in a study of control samples from healthy donors and cancer patients. Sequenced by immunoSEQ multiplex PCR; TCRdb stores in-frame clones only, minus some. The data show some 140,000 clones, more than 85% seen once. The source material was blood. The receptors come from a woman in her twenties or thirties in good health.

The CDR3 here is CASSQDGPTGGYTF. The CDR3 nucleotides are TGTGCCAGCAGCCAAGATGGACCCACGGGGGGCTACACCTTC. The chain combines TRBV3-1 (or the pseudogene TRBV3-2) with TRBJ1-2; D ambiguous. The germline V and J ends were trimmed by 0 bases and 8 bases, with 13 bases remaining between them. The CDR3 has 14 amino acids. From germline, CDR1 is LGHDT and CDR2 YNNKEL (reference sequence).

V gene TRBV7-2 combines with J gene TRBJ1-1, with D hard to call. Germline V gene data show CDR1 as SGHTA and CDR2 as FQGNSA. V was pared by 5 bases and J by 0 bases, with 10 bases between. This CDR3 contains 14 residues. The CDR3 sequence: CASSPSRLNTEAFF. The DNA for the CDR3 is TGTGCCAGCAGCCCATCTCGGTTGAACACTGAAGCTTTCTTT.

The chain couples TRBV28 to TRBJ1-6; the D is unclear. This CDR3 contains 14 residues. CDR1 and CDR2 from the germline V gene are MDHEN and SYDVKM. With 3 bases removed from V and 7 bases from J, the gap between germline ends came to 10 bases. CDR3 DNA sequence: TGTGCCAGCAGTTTGGCGCGGCCAAATTCACCCCTCCACTTT. Translated, it gives CASSLARPNSPLHF. Drawing the rest from reference TRBV28 and TRBJ1-6, the complete variable domain is DVKVTQSSRYLVKRTGEKVFLECVQDMDHENMFWYRQDPGLGLRLIYFSYDVKMKEKGDIPEGYSVSREKKERFSLILESASTNQTSMYLCASSLARPNSPLHFGNGTRLTVT.

The chain couples TRBV7-9 to TRBJ1-1; unclear D gene. CDR3 size: 12 residues. Trimming shortened V by 1 base and J by 3 bases, and 3 bases separated the two germline ends. Germline V lookup: CDR1 SEHNR, CDR2 FQNEAQ (reference sequence). CDR3 sequence reads: CASSLGYTEAFF. In DNA form, the CDR3 reads TGTGCCAGCAGCTTAGGGTACACTGAAGCTTTCTTT. Looking up the rest from reference TRBV7-9 and TRBJ1-1 gives the full variable domain: DTGVSQNPRHKITKRGQNVTFRCDPISEHNRLYWYRQTLGQGPEFLTYFQNEAQLEKSRLLSDRFSAERPKGSFSTLEIQRTEQGDSAMYLCASSLGYTEAFFGQGTRLTVV.

The genes are TRBV18 and TRBJ2-1; maybe TRBD2 (5 bases). The length of the CDR3 is 16 residues. The V gene lost 0 bases and the J gene lost 4 bases, with 13 bases spanning the gap. Germline V gene lookup returns CDR1 KGHSH and CDR2 LQKENI. CDR3 DNA sequence: TGTGCCAGCTCACCACCGGCGGGCCGAGCTTACAATGAGCAGTTCTTC. Amino acids: CASSPPAGRAYNEQFF.

This clone has only one observation. V gene TRBV24-1 combines with J gene TRBJ2-2; maybe TRBD1 (5 bases). This CDR3 has 15 residues. Looked up from germline, CDR1 is KGHDR and CDR2 is SFDVKD. The germline V and J ends were trimmed by 3 bases and 3 bases, with 10 bases remaining between them. The CDR3 is CATSDGAIDTGELFF. For the CDR3, the DNA is TGTGCCACCAGTGATGGGGCTATCGACACCGGGGAGCTGTTTTTT.

The chain is built from TRBV27 and TRBJ2-7; 8 positions agree with TRBD2. The CDR3 runs 15 residues. Unmatched junction bases numbered 16, after V lost 6 bases and J lost 9 bases. Germline V CDR1 and CDR2: MNHEY, SMNVEV (reference sequence). The DNA for the CDR3 is TGTGCCAGCAGATACAGTACTAGCGGCTACGAGTGGCAGTACTTC. It yields the protein CASRYSTSGYEWQYF.

This chain uses TRBV19 with TRBJ2-7; 9 bases align to TRBD1. Germline V gives CDR1 LNHDA, CDR2 SQIVND (reference sequence). The V segment lost 4 bases and the J segment 6 bases; nucleotides outside the gene matches: 16. This CDR3 contains 17 residues. CDR3 sequence: CASSRWFRTGVSSEQYF. CDR3 coding DNA: TGTGCCAGTAGTAGGTGGTTCAGGACAGGGGTCTCGAGCGAGCAGTACTTC.

The chain has TRBV7-9 and TRBJ2-7; the D gene is possibly TRBD1 (5 bases). The CDR3 is made up of 15 amino acids. Between the trimmed V and J ends, which lost 0 bases and 3 bases, there was a span of 12 bases. Germline CDR1 SEHNR, CDR2 FQNEAQ (reference sequence). Here the CDR3 DNA reads TGTGCCAGCAGCTTAGCGGAAGGGGCTCTCTACGAGCAGTACTTC. Translation: CASSLAEGALYEQYF.

The genes are TRBV30 and TRBJ2-2, with D unclear. The CDR3 sequence is 13 residues long. V was cut by 0 bases and J by 5 bases, with 7 bases left in between. Looked up from germline, CDR1 is GTSNPN and CDR2 is SVGIG (reference sequence). The CDR3 reads CAWSVTLTGELFF. The CDR3 coding sequence is TGTGCCTGGAGTGTAACCCTTACCGGGGAGCTGTTTTTT.

This clone was detected only once. The chain recombines TRBV7-2 with TRBJ1-2; 7 bases are a match to TRBD1. This CDR3 spans 15 amino acids. CDR1 SGHTA and CDR2 FQGNSA come from the germline V gene. The ends lost 4 bases at V and 8 bases at J; junction bases unmatched: 13. This chain's CDR3 is CASSSNPGGGEGYTF. The CDR3 coding sequence is TGTGCCAGCAGCTCCAACCCAGGGGGTGGGGAAGGCTACACCTTC. The full variable domain, in which reference TRBV7-2 and TRBJ1-2 provide the parts outside the CDR3, is GAGVSQSPSNKVTEKGKDVELRCDPISGHTALYWYRQSLGQGLEFLIYFQGNSAPDKSGLPSDRFSAERTGGSVSTLTIQRTQQEDSAVYLCASSSNPGGGEGYTFGSGTRLTVV.

This sequence joins TRBV7-8 and TRBJ2-7, with 7 bases matching TRBD1. V was clipped by 6 bases and J by 7 bases; unmatched bases: 18. The CDR3 is 16 amino acids. CDR1 SGHVS and CDR2 FQNEAQ come from the germline V gene. CDR3 DNA sequence: TGTGCCAGCAGTTCACTCACAGGGGATACGGGGTGGGAGCAGTACTTC. Its protein product is CASSSLTGDTGWEQYF.

This chain joins TRBV1 and TRBJ2-3; the D call of TRBD2 is as the table states it, not checked on the DNA. TRBV1 constitutes a pseudogene. The CDR3 totals 20 residues. This CDR3 is CTSSHPPAEREGRVGDTQYF. CDR3 nucleotide sequence: TGCACCAGCAGCCACCCCCCCGCCGAGCGGGAGGGCCGAGTCGGCGATACGCAGTATTTT.

The chain combines TRBV5-1 with TRBJ2-1, with D maybe TRBD2 (6 bases). The CDR3 is 14 residues long. With 0 bases removed from V and 7 bases from J, the gap between germline ends came to 11 bases. Germline CDR1 and CDR2: SGHRS and YFSETQ. This chain's CDR3 is CASSLAGDGNEQFF. CDR3 bases: TGCGCCAGCAGCTTGGCGGGGGACGGAAATGAGCAGTTCTTC.

The table lists this clone with a count of one. V is TRBV4-2 and J is TRBJ2-1, with 8 bases matching TRBD2. The CDR3 is made up of 14 amino acids. In germline, CDR1 is LGHNA, CDR2 YNFKEQ. The junction had 6 bases not matched to a gene; V was cut back by 3 bases and J by 8 bases. The DNA for the CDR3 is TGTGCCAGCAGCCAGAGCGGGAGTGCGGATGAGCAGTTCTTC. It encodes CASSQSGSADEQFF.

The rearrangement uses TRBV5-4 and TRBJ2-3; 8 bases agree with TRBD1. V trimming: 5 bases; J trimming: 4 bases; junction bases outside the gene matches: 6. Germline V gives CDR1 SGHNT, CDR2 YYREEE (reference sequence). There are 14 residues in the CDR3. CDR3 in amino acids: CASRNRGDPDTQYF. CDR3 sequence (DNA): TGTGCCAGCAGAAACAGGGGGGATCCAGATACGCAGTATTTT.

The chain is built from TRBV9 and TRBJ2-1; no clear D. The germline V gene encodes CDR1 SGDLS and CDR2 YYNGEE. The CDR3 is made up of 15 amino acids. V was clipped by 0 bases and J by 9 bases, with 16 bases between them. CDR3 in amino acids: CASSVVALGAAEQFF. CDR3 nucleotide sequence: TGTGCCAGCAGCGTAGTAGCTTTAGGAGCCGCTGAGCAGTTCTTC.

As DNA, the CDR3 is TGTGCCAGCACGCTCTACGGGAGGGGCACAGATACGCAGTATTTT. Its protein product is CASTLYGRGTDTQYF. The genes are TRBV9 and TRBJ2-3; TRBD2 aligns across 8 bases. After removal of 6 bases from V and 1 base from J, the junction contained 7 bases not matched to a gene. Per germline, CDR1 SGDLS and CDR2 YYNGEE. The CDR3 is 15 amino acids.

The chain is built from TRBV13 and TRBJ2-1; either TRBD1 or TRBD2 may supply D (5 bases each). The V end was cut by 5 bases, the J end by 10 bases, with 12 bases between. The germline V gene encodes CDR1 PRHDT and CDR2 FYEKMQ (reference sequence). CDR3 length equals 12 residues. Here the CDR3 reads CASSPSEGEQFF. The CDR3 DNA is TGTGCCAGCAGCCCGTCTGAGGGGGAGCAGTTCTTC.

The chain recombines TRBV11-3 with TRBJ1-1; 8 bases fit TRBD1. The CDR3 length is 12 residues. Germline values: CDR1 SGHNT, CDR2 YENEEA. J lost 11 bases, V lost 5 bases, and 7 bases had no gene match. The CDR3 nucleotides are TGTGCCAGCAGCCTCGGGCAGGGGGCGGCTTTCTTT. Translating gives CASSLGQGAAFF.